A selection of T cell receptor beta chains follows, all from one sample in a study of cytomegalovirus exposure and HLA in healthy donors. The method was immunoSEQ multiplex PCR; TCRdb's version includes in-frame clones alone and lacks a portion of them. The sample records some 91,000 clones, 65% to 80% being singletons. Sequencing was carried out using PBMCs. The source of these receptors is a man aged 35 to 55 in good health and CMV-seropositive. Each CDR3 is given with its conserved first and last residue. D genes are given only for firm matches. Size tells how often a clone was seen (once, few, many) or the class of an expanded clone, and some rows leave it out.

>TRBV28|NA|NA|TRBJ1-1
TGTGCCAGCAGTTTAAGCTACACTGAAGCTTTCTTT
CASSLSYTEAFF
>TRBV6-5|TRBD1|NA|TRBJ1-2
TGTGCCAGCAGTTACAACAGGGGGATTAATGGCTACACCTTC
CASSYNRGINGYTF
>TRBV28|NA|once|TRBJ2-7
TGTGCCAGCAGTTCTCTGGAGAAGCAGTACTTC
CASSSLEKQYF
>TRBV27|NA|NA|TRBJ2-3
TGTGCCAGCAGTTGGGCAGGGGGGACAGATACGCAGTATTTT
CASSWAGGTDTQYF
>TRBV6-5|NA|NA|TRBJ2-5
TGTGCCAGCAGTTACTCCCAGGGGGGCGAGACCCAGTACTTC
CASSYSQGGETQYF
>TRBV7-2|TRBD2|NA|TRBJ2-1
TGTGCCAGCTCATATTCGGGGGGGGACAATGAGCAGTTCTTC
CASSYSGGDNEQFF
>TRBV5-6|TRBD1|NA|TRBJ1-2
TGTGCCAGCAGCTTGGATCCGACAGGGAGGAATGGCTACACCTTC
CASSLDPTGRNGYTF
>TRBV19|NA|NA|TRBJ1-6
TGTGCCAGTAGTACCAGGGCAGGTGGTAATTCACCCCTCCACTTT
CASSTRAGGNSPLHF
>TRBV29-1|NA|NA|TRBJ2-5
TGCAGCGTTGGAGGAGGAGGGGAGACCCAGTACTTC
CSVGGGGETQYF
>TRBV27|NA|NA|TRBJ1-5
TGTGCCAGTAGTGGGCGCAATCAGCCCCAGCATTTT
CASSGRNQPQHF
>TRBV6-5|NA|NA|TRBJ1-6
TGTGCCAGCTCTCGGAGCAGCTCCTATAATTCACCCCTCCACTTT
CASSRSSSYNSPLHF
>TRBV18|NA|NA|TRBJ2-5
TGTGCCAGCTCACCACCGGGCAGCCCAGAGACCCAGTACTTC
CASSPPGSPETQYF
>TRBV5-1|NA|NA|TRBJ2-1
TGCGCCAGCAGCTTAGGCCTAGCAGATTACAATGAGCAGTTCTTC
CASSLGLADYNEQFF
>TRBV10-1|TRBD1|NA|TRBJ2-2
TGCGCCAGCAGTGGGGGACAGGGCGCGAACACCGGGGAGCTGTTTTTT
CASSGGQGANTGELFF
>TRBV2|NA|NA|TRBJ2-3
TGTGCCAGCACCCCCAGGGCCAGCACAGATACGCAGTATTTT
CASTPRASTDTQYF
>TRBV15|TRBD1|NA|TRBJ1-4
TGTGCCACCAGCAGAGCCGGGACAGGGACTAATGAAAAACTGTTTTTT
CATSRAGTGTNEKLFF
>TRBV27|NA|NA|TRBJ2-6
TGTGCCAGCAGTTTAGAGGCTGGGGCCAACGTCCTGACTTTC
CASSLEAGANVLTF
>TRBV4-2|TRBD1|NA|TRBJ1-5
TGTGCCAGCAGCCTAGTGCAGGGGACAGAGGGTTATCAGCCCCAGCATTTT
CASSLVQGTEGYQPQHF
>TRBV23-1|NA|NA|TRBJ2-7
TGCGCCAGCAGTCAATCGGGGGGCTCCTACGAGCAGTACTTC
CASSQSGGSYEQYF
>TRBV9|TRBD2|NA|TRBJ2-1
TGTGCCAGCAGCGTAGGGCCTAGCGGGAGCAATGAGCAGTTCTTC
CASSVGPSGSNEQFF
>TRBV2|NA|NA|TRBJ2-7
TGTGCCAGCAGGCGGGACTTATACTACGAGCAGTACTTC
CASRRDLYYEQYF
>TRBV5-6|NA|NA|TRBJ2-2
TGTGCCAGCAGCTTGGCCGGGGGGACAGGCGAGACCGGGGAGCTGTTTTTT
CASSLAGGTGETGELFF
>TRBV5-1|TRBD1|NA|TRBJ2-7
TGCGCCAGCAAGTCCGGACAGGGAAGCTACGAGCAGTACTTC
CASKSGQGSYEQYF
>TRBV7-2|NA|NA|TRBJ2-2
TGTGCCAGCAGCCGATTGACTAGTTCCGGGGAGCTGTTTTTT
CASSRLTSSGELFF
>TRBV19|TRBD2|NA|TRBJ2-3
TGTGCCAGTAGTATCACACTAGCGGGGGGTGGGGCAGATACGCAGTATTTT
CASSITLAGGGADTQYF
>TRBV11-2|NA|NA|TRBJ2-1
TGTGCCAGCAGCTTAGCACAGGGAACTGAGCAGTTCTTC
CASSLAQGTEQFF
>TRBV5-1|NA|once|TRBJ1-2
TGCGCCAGCAGCTTCTCCGGAGGTGGCTACACCTTC
CASSFSGGGYTF
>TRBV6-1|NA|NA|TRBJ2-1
TGTGCCAGCAGTGACTGGCAGGGGTTCTACAATGAGCAGTTCTTC
CASSDWQGFYNEQFF
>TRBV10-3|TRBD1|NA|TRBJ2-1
TGTGCCACTTTAGACAGGGGAAGACCCAATGAGCAGTTCTTC
CATLDRGRPNEQFF
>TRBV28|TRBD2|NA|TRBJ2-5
TGTGCCAGCAGTCCTCACCTCACTAGCGGGCAAACACACTTC
CASSPHLTSGQTHF
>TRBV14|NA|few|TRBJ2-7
TGTGCCAGCAGCCAATTACTAGGTGGCTACGAGCAGTACTTC
CASSQLLGGYEQYF
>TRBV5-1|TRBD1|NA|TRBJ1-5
TGCGCCAGCAGCTTGGGATCCGGGACAGGGGAGCCCCAGCATTTT
CASSLGSGTGEPQHF
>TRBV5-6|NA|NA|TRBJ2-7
TGTGCCAGCAGCTTGGGGTCAGGGGCTCCCTACGAGCAGTACTTC
CASSLGSGAPYEQYF
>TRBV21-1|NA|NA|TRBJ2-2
TGTGCCAGCAGCAAGGGGGGACAGGGGGTAGCCGGGGAGCTGTTTTTT
CASSKGGQGVAGELFF
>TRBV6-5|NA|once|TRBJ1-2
TGTGCCAGCAGTCTTCGGGGGGGGCGAGGAGGCTACACCTTC
CASSLRGGRGGYTF
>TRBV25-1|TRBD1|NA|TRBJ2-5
TGTGCCAGCAGTGATGCTTTGAGGGACAGGGGGCGTCGGGAGACCCAGTACTTC
CASSDALRDRGRRETQYF
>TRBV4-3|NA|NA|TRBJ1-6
TGCGCCAGCAGCCAAAGTCTCGGTTTGTTAGCCCTCCACTTT
CASSQSLGLLALHF
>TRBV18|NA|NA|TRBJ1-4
TGTGCCAGCTCACCTGCCCAGGGGAGTGAAAAACTGTTTTTT
CASSPAQGSEKLFF
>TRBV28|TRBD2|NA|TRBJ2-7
TGTGCCAGCAGTTTTGGCGGGAGTTTTTACGAGCAGTACTTC
CASSFGGSFYEQYF
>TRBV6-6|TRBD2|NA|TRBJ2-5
TGTGCCAGCACTAGGGGACTAGCCGAAGAGACCCAGTACTTC
CASTRGLAEETQYF
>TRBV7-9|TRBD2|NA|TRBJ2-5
TGTGCCAGCAGCGCAAGCGGGGGTGGGGAGACCCAGTACTTC
CASSASGGGETQYF
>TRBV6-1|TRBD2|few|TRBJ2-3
TGTGCCAGCAGTATAGCGGGGGGCACAGATACGCAGTATTTT
CASSIAGGTDTQYF
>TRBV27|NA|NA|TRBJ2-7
TGTGCCAGCAGTGACACCGGGACAACGTTTACCTACGAGCAGTACTTC
CASSDTGTTFTYEQYF
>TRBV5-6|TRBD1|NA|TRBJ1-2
TGTGCCAGCAGCCAGGACAGGGGTGCAAACTATGGCTACACCTTC
CASSQDRGANYGYTF
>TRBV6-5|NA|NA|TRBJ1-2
TGTGCCAGCACACCGGGGGGGGCCTTACCCTATGGCTACACCTTC
CASTPGGALPYGYTF
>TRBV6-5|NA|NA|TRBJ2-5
TGTGCCAGCAGCCAAGGACAGAACCAAGAGACCCAGTACTTC
CASSQGQNQETQYF
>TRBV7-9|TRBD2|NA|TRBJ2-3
TGTGCCAGCAGCTTAGAACTAGCGGGGGGGCGAACAGATACGCAGTATTTT
CASSLELAGGRTDTQYF
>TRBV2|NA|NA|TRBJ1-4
TGTGCCAGCAGCCCTGACAGCCCAAAACTGTTTTTT
CASSPDSPKLFF
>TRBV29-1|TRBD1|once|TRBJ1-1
TGCAGCGTTGAACCGAGACAGGGCCCAGCTTTCTTT
CSVEPRQGPAFF
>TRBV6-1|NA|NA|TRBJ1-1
TGTGCCAGCATTAGCGGGGTATTCGCTGAAGCTTTCTTT
CASISGVFAEAFF
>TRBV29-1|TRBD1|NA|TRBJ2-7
TGCAGCGTTGTGGACAGGAGCTCCTACGAGCAGTACTTC
CSVVDRSSYEQYF
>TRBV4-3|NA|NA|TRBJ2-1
TGCGCCAGCAGCCAAGACCCAGCCTACAATGAGCAGTTCTTC
CASSQDPAYNEQFF
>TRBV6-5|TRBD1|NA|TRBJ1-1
TGTGCCAGCAGTCACCAGGGGGACGCTTTCTTT
CASSHQGDAFF
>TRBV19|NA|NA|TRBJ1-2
TGTGCCAGTAGTATCCGAGTGGGAGCTACTAACTATGGCTACACCTTC
CASSIRVGATNYGYTF
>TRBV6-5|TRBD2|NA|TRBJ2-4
TGTGCCAGCAGTTACTCGCGACTAGCGCAAAACATTCAGTACTTC
CASSYSRLAQNIQYF
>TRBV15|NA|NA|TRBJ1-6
TGTGCCACCAGCAGAGATCGGGGGGGGTCTTCACCCCTCCACTTT
CATSRDRGGSSPLHF